The clone carrying this T cell receptor beta chain came up many times. Here immunoSEQ multiplex PCR was the method, and the copy in TCRdb shows in-frame clones only, minus some. The sample yields 200,000 to 250,000 clones, 70% seen once. The sample comes from a study of cytotoxic CD8 clonotypes in ibrutinib-treated CLL. This CDR3 comprises 15 residues. V shed 5 bases and J shed 1 base, with 11 bases lying between them. Germline assignment: CDR1 MDHEN and CDR2 SYDVKM. The TCR comes from a human donor with chronic lymphocytic leukemia. The source was PBMCs, collected after 24 months of ibrutinib treatment. V is TRBV28 and J is TRBJ2-2, with D tentatively TRBD1 (6 bases). The CDR3 DNA is TGTGCCAGCAGTCGATACAGGGTGAACACCGGGGAGCTGTTTTTT. Protein sequence: CASSRYRVNTGELFF.